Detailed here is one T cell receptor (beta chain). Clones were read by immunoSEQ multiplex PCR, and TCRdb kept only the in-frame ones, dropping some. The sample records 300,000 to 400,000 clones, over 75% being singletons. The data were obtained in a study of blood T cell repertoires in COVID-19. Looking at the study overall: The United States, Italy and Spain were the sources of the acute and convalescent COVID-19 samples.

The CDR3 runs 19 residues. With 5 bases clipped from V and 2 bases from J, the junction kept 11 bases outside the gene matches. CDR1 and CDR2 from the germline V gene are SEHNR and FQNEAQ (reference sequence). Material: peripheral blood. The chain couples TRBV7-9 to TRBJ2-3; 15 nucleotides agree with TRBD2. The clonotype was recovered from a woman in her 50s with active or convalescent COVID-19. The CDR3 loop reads CASSHPRTSGGASTDTQYF. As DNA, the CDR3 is TGTGCCAGCAGCCACCCCCGGACTAGCGGGGGGGCCTCCACAGATACGCAGTATTTT. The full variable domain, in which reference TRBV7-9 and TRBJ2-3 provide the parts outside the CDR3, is DTGVSQNPRHKITKRGQNVTFRCDPISEHNRLYWYRQTLGQGPEFLTYFQNEAQLEKSRLLSDRFSAERPKGSFSTLEIQRTEQGDSAMYLCASSHPRTSGGASTDTQYFGPGTRLTVL.